Listed below are T cell receptor beta chains from one sample, sequenced in a study of blood T cell repertoires in COVID-19. This table comes from immunoSEQ multiplex PCR, and its TCRdb copy is limited to in-frame clones, with some not included. The sample records around 130,000 clones, approximately 80% being singletons. Sequencing was done on a sample of peripheral blood. The origin of the receptors is a woman aged 55-75 years with acute or convalescent COVID-19. Each CDR3 is given without its conserved first and last residue. Size values are once, few and many counts, or a class for expanded clones, and some rows have none.

NA	TRBV19	ASSIARSPLNGGYT
NA	TRBV2	ASSERGRSPLH
NA	TRBV19	ASSIDHTHTEAF
NA	TRBV30	ACATGGYQPQH
NA	TRBV30	AWSRAGGTDTQY
NA	TRBV19	ASSLPGQGVQPQH
NA	TRBV14	ASSQDPGFNYGYT
NA	TRBV5-6	ASSPGQGSPTNEKLF
NA	TRBV5-4	ASRDSSSYNEQF
NA	TRBV19	ASNDRTGRRFNYGYT
NA	TRBV3-1/TRBV3-2	ASSQDFGQGTNIQY
NA	TRBV5-1	ASSLAWGRSNEKLF
few	TRBV10-2	ASLRSLNTGELF
NA	TRBV27	ASRARGQHNSPLH
NA	TRBV28	ASSFGALAKNIQY
once	TRBV27	ASSLTTGGGQPQH
NA	TRBV2	ASATGVAETQY
NA	TRBV14	ASSHNNRVGETQY
once	TRBV6-5	ASKATGSSGNTIY
NA	TRBV5-1	ASSSLQGSGNTIY
NA	TRBV24-1	ATSDPGEAGNTIY
NA	TRBV11-2	ASSLGRLNEKLF
few	TRBV6-1	ASSDGISYNSPLH
few	TRBV2	ASSLGTGGTEAF
NA	TRBV3-1/TRBV3-2	AAGRAFTGELF
NA	TRBV7-2	ASSRVQTQY
NA	TRBV20-1	SASRQGSEQF